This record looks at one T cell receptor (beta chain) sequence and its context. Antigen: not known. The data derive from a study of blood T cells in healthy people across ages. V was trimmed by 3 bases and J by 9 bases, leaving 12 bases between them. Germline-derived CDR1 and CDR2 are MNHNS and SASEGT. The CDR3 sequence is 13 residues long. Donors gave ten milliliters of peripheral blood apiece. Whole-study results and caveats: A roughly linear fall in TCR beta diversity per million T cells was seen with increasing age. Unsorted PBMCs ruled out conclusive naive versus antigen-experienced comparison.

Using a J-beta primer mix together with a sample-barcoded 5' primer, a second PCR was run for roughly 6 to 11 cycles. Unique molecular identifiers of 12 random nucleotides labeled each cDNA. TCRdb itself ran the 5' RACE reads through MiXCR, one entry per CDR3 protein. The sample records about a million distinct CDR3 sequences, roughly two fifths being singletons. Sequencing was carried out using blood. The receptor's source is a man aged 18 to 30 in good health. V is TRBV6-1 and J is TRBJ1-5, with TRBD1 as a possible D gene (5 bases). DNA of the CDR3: TGTGCCAGCAGTGAGGGTTCGCAGGGGCCCCAGCATTTT. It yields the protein CASSEGSQGPQHF.